Each of the 4 T cell receptor beta chains below was sequenced from the same sample in a study of vaccination and CD4 T cells after COVID-19. At the Johns Hopkins FTIC core, DNA taken from cultured CD4+ T cells was sequenced by way of the Oncomine TCR Beta short-read assay. It was cultured CD4+ T cells from which genomic DNA was extracted. In TCRdb, the PCR reads were re-called with MiXCR into one record per CDR3 protein. The data show about 9,000 distinct CDR3 sequences, with over 30% seen just once and about 20% held by the top ten. Their antigens remain unidentified. Treatment: 10-day PBMC culture with coronavirus spike peptide pools or control peptides (ViraFEST assay). An unexposed donor provided the CD4+ T cells, which were collected before the COVID-19 pandemic (2011-2018). The material sequenced was CD4+ T cells from blood, cultured in vitro. All receptors derive from a human donor in good health.

This clonotype was seen more than once but under ten times. The rearrangement joins TRBV6-2 or TRBV6-3 to TRBJ2-6, with TRBD2 as a possible D gene (5 bases). Germline CDR1 MNHEY, CDR2 SVGEGT. The V end lost 2 bases, the J end lost 1 base, and 9 bases lay between the germline ends. The CDR3 contains 16 residues. For the CDR3, the DNA is TGTGCCAGCAGTTACCCGCCGGGGTCTGGGGCCAACGTCCTGACTTTC. This sequence encodes CASSYPPGSGANVLTF.

In this sample, this clonotype turned up a few times. The chain is built from TRBV6-2 or TRBV6-3 and TRBJ2-1; 9 positions agree with TRBD1. There are 15 residues in the CDR3. V gave up 7 bases and J gave up 3 bases; unmatched junction bases: 7. CDR1 is MNHEY and CDR2 is SVGEGT in the germline V gene. Here the CDR3 reads CASTKGDRVYNEQFF. The CDR3 DNA is TGTGCCAGCACCAAGGGGGACAGGGTCTACAATGAGCAGTTCTTC.

This clonotype was recorded a few times. V is TRBV6-5 and J is TRBJ2-7; 10 nucleotides line up with TRBD1. The CDR3 totals 15 residues. V shed 4 bases and J 4 bases; nucleotides not matched to a gene: 7. CDR1 and CDR2 from the germline V gene are MNHEY and SVGAGI. The CDR3 loop reads CASSLPGQGLYEQYF. For the CDR3, the DNA is TGTGCCAGCAGTTTACCGGGACAGGGGTTATACGAGCAGTACTTC.

V usage is TRBV6-1 and J usage is TRBJ2-5; no clear D. Germline CDR1 and CDR2: MNHNS and SASEGT. Trimming took off 1 base at V and 7 bases at J, with 7 bases between the two ends. The CDR3 totals 12 residues. The DNA for the CDR3 is TGTGCCAGCAGTGAAGTTCTCCCGACCCAGTACTTC. Translation gives CASSEVLPTQYF.